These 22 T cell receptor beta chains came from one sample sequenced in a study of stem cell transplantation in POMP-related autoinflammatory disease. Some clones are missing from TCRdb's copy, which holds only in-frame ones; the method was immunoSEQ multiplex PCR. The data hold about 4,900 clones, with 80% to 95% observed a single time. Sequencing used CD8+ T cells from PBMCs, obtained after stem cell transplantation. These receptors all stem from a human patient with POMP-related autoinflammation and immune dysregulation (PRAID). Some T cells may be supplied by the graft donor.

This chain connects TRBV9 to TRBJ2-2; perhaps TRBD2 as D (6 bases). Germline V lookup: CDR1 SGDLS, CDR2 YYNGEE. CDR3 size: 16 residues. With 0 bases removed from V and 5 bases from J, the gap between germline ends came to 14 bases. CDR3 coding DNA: TGTGCCAGCAGCGTAGACGGGAGAAGTATAACCGGGGAGCTGTTTTTT. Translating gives CASSVDGRSITGELFF.

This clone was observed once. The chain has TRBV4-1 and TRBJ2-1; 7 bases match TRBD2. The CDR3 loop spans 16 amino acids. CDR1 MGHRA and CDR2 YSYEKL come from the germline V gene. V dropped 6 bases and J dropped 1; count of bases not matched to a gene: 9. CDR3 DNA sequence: TGCGCCAGCAGGCCCGGGGGAGGGATGTCCTACAATGAGCAGTTCTTC. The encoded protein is CASRPGGGMSYNEQFF.

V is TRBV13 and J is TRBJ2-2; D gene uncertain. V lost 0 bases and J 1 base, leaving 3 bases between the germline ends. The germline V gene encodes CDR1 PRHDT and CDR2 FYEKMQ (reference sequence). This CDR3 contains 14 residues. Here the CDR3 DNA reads TGTGCCAGCAGCTTAGGCGGGAACACCGGGGAGCTGTTTTTT. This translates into CASSLGGNTGELFF.

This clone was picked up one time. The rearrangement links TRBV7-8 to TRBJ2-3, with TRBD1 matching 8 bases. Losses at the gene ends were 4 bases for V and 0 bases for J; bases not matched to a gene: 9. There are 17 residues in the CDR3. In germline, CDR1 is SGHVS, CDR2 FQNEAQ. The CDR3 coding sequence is TGTGCCAGCAGCTGGAGTCTTCACAGGGGGAGCACAGATACGCAGTATTTT. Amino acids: CASSWSLHRGSTDTQYF.

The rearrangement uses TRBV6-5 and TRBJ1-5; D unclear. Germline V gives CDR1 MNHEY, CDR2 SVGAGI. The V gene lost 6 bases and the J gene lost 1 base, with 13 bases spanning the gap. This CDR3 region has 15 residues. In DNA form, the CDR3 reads TGTGCCAGCAGGGTAGGGATAGGGAGCAATCAGCCCCAGCATTTT. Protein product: CASRVGIGSNQPQHF.

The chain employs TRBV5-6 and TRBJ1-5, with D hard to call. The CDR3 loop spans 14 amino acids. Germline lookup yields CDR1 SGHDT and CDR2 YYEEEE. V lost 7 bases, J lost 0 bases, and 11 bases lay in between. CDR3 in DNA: TGTGCCAGCGGCGCCTCGTATAGCAATCAGCCCCAGCATTTT. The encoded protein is CASGASYSNQPQHF.

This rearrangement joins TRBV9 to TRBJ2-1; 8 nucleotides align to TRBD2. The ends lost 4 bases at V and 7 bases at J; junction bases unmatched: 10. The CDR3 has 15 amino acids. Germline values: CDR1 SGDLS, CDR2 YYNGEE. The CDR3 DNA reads TGTGCCAGCAGCCCGAGAGCGGGAGAGGGTAATGAGCAGTTCTTC. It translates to CASSPRAGEGNEQFF.

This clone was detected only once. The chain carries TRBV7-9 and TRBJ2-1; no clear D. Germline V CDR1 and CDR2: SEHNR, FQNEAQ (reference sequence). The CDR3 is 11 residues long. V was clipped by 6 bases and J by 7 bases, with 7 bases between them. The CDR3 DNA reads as TGTGCCAGCAGGGAAGGTAATGAGCAGTTCTTC. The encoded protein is CASREGNEQFF.

CDR3 nucleotides: TGTGCCAGCAGCGAGGACGGGGGCTCCTACAATGAGCAGTTCTTC. Its translation: CASSEDGGSYNEQFF. The genes are TRBV9 and TRBJ2-1; perhaps TRBD2 as D (6 bases). V was clipped by 3 bases and J by 0 bases, with 10 bases between them. Germline values: CDR1 SGDLS, CDR2 YYNGEE. The CDR3 length is 15 residues.

The CDR3 spells CASSSRTSGRSDTQYF. The DNA for the CDR3 is TGTGCCAGCAGCTCCCGGACTAGCGGGAGGTCAGATACGCAGTATTTT. V and J are TRBV11-3 and TRBJ2-3; TRBD2 matches 14 bases. CDR1 is SGHNT and CDR2 is YENEEA in the germline V gene. CDR3 length: 16 amino acids. With V trimmed by 4 bases and J by 4 bases, 4 bases remained unmatched.

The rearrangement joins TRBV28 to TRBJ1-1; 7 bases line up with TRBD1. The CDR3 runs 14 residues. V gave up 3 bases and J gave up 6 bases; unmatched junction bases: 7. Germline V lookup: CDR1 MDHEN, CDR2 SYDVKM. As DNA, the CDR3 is TGTGCCAGCAGTTTTGGTAGGGGGCCCGCTGAAGCTTTCTTT. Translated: CASSFGRGPAEAFF.

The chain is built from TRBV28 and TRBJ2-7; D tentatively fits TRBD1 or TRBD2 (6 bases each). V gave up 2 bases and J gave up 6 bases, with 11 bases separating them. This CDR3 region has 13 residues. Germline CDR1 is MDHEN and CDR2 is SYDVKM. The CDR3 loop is CASSLGRGGEQYF. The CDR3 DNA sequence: TGTGCCAGCAGTTTAGGCAGGGGAGGCGAGCAGTACTTC.

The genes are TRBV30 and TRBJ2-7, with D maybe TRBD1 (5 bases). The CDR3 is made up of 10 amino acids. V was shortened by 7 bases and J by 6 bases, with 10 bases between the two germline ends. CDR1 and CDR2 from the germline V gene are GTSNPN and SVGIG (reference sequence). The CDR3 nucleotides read TGTGCCTCTGGGGCATCCGAGCAGTACTTC. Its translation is CASGASEQYF.

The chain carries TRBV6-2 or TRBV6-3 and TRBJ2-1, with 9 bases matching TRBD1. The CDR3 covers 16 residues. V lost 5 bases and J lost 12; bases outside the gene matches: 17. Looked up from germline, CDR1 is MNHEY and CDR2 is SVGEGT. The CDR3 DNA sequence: TGTGCCAGCAGTAGCCGACAGGGGGATAAAGGTAATTGGCAGTTCTTC. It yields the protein CASSSRQGDKGNWQFF.

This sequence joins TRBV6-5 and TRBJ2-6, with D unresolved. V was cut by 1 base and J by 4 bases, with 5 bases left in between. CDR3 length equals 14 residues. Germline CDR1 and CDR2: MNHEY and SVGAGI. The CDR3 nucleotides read TGTGCCAGCAGTTACTGGAGCGGGGCCAACGTCCTGACTTTC. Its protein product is CASSYWSGANVLTF.

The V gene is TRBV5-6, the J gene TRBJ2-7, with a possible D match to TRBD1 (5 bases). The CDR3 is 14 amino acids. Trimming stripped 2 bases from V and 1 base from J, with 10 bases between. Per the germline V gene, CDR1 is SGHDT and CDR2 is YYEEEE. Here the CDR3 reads CASSFRRGSYEQYF. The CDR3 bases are TGTGCCAGCAGCTTTAGAAGGGGTTCCTACGAGCAGTACTTC. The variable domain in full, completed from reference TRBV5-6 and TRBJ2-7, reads DAGVTQSPTHLIKTRGQQVTLRCSPKSGHDTVSWYQQALGQGPQFIFQYYEEEERQRGNFPDRFSGHQFPNYSSELNVNALLLGDSALYLCASSFRRGSYEQYFGPGTRLTVT.

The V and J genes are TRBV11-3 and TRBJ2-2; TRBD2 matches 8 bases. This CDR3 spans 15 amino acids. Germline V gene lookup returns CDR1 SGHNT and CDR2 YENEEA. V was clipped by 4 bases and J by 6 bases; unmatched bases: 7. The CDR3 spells CASSSGLALAGELFF. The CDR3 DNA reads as TGTGCCAGCAGCTCCGGACTAGCTCTCGCCGGGGAGCTGTTTTTT.

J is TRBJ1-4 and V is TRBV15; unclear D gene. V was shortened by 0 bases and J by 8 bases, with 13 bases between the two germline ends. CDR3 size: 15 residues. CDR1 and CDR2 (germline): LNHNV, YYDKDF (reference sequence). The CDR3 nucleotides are TGTGCCACCAGCAGAGATCTAGGGTATGGCGAAAAACTGTTTTTT. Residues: CATSRDLGYGEKLFF.

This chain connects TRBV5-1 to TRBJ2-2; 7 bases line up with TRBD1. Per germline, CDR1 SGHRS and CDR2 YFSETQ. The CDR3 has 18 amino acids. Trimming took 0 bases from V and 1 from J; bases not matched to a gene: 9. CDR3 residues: CASSLDPNGQVNTGELFF. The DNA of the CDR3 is TGCGCCAGCAGCTTGGACCCAAACGGACAGGTGAACACCGGGGAGCTGTTTTTT. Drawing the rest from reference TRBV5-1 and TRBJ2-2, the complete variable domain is KAGVTQTPRYLIKTRGQQVTLSCSPISGHRSVSWYQQTPGQGLQFLFEYFSETQRNKGNFPGRFSGRQFSNSRSEMNVSTLELGDSALYLCASSLDPNGQVNTGELFFGEGSRLTVL.

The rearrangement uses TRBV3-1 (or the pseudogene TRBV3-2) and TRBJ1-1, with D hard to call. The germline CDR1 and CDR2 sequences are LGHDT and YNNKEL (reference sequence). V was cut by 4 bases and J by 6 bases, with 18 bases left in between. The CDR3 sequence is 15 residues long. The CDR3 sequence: CASSRLRGTDPEAFF. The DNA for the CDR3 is TGTGCCAGCAGCCGGCTCCGTGGTACAGACCCTGAAGCTTTCTTT.

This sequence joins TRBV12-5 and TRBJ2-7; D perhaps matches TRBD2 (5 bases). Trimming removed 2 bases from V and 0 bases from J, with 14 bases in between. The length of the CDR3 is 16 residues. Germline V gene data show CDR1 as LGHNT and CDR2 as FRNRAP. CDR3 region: CASGLLGGSSSYEQYF. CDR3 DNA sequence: TGTGCTAGTGGTTTGCTCGGCGGGTCAAGCTCCTACGAGCAGTACTTC. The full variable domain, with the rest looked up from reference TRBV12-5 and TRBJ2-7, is DARVTQTPRHKVTEMGQEVTMRCQPILGHNTVFWYRQTMMQGLELLAYFRNRAPLDDSGMPKDRFSAEMPDATLATLKIQPSEPRDSAVYFCASGLLGGSSSYEQYFGPGTRLTVT.

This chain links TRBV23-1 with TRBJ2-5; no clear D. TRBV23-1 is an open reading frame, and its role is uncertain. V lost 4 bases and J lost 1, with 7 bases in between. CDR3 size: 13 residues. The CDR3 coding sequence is TGCGCCAGCAGTCGTGCCAGCCAAGAGACCCAGTACTTC. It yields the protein CASSRASQETQYF.